This T cell receptor beta chain was sequenced for a study of blood T cells in healthy people across ages. The CDR3 totals 15 residues. Trimming pared 1 base from V and 3 bases from J, leaving 11 bases between. Looked up from germline, CDR1 is SGDLS and CDR2 is YYNGEE. This clonotype was detected only a few times. The use of a sample-barcoded 5' primer and a J-beta primer mix characterized a second PCR of about 7 to 12 cycles. TCRdb reprocessed the 5' RACE reads with MiXCR, giving one entry per CDR3 protein. The sample lists roughly 1.7 million distinct CDR3 sequences, about 32% seen once, with around 11% in the top ten.

The clonotype originates from a woman in her twenties or thirties in good health. Source material: blood. The chain uses TRBV9 and TRBJ2-1; no reliable D call. CDR3 bases: TGTGCCAGCAGCGTAAGGGCAGGCAGCTACAATGAGCAGTTCTTC. Residues: CASSVRAGSYNEQFF.